Here is one T cell receptor (beta chain) with its context. Its matching antigen is unknown. The data stem from a study of neurological immune-mediated disorders. Trimming pared 6 bases from V and 7 bases from J, leaving 13 bases between. From germline, CDR1 is LNHDA and CDR2 SQIVND (reference sequence). The length of the CDR3 is 13 residues. Study findings and constraints: Private repertoires in all groups were suggested by the absence of shared CDR3 amino acid sequences among expanded clones across subjects.

Noted time point: longitudinal time-point 1 (baseline). The authors produced cDNA by 5'RACE using 10-nucleotide random UMIs. MiXCR, applied by TCRdb to the 5' RACE reads, yields one record per CDR3 protein. Found here are 60,000 to 90,000 distinct CDR3 sequences, roughly 10% of them singletons; the top ten hold 9.5% to 10%. The sample was PBMCs. The chain links TRBV19 to TRBJ2-1; D gene unclear. This receptor was identified in a man aged 25 to 45 in good health. CDR3 amino acids: CASSTVSGNEQFF. The CDR3 region has the DNA TGTGCCAGTAGCACCGTGTCTGGGAATGAGCAGTTCTTC.